This T cell receptor beta chain came from a study of CXCR3-negative and CXCR3-positive naive CD8 T cells. Researchers prepared the TRB cDNA libraries using 5' RACE with UMI labels. TCRdb reprocessed the 5' RACE reads, with one entry per CDR3 protein and no DNA. This table holds roughly 45,000 distinct CDR3 sequences. The length of the CDR3 is 15 residues. CDR1 is PRHDT and CDR2 is FYEKMQ in the germline V gene (reference sequence). Sequencing used naive CXCR3- CD8+ T cells from blood. Specified subset: CD45RO-CCR7+CD27+CD95- naive CD8+ T cells lacking CXCR3 (TNR3-). This chain joins TRBV13 and TRBJ1-6. The sequence was obtained from a human donor in good health. Some clones in this sample may be carry-over from other donors' samples. This chain's CDR3 is CASSPVSKGNSPLHF.